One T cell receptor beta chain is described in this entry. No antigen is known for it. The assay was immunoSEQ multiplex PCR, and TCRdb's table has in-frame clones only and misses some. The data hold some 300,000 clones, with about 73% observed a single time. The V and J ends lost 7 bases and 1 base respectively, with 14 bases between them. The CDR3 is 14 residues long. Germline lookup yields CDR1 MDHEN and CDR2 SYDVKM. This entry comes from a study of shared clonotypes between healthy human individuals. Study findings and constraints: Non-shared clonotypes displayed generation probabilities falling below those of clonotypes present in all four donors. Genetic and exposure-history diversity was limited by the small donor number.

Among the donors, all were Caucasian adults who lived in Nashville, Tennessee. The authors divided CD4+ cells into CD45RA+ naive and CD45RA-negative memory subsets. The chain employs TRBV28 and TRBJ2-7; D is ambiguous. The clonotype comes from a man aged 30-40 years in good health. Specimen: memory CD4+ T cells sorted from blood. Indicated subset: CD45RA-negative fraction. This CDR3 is CASTYGSGSYEQYF. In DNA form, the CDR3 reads TGTGCCAGCACCTACGGCTCCGGGTCCTACGAGCAGTACTTC. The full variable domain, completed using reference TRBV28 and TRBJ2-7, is DVKVTQSSRYLVKRTGEKVFLECVQDMDHENMFWYRQDPGLGLRLIYFSYDVKMKEKGDIPEGYSVSREKKERFSLILESASTNQTSMYLCASTYGSGSYEQYFGPGTRLTVT.